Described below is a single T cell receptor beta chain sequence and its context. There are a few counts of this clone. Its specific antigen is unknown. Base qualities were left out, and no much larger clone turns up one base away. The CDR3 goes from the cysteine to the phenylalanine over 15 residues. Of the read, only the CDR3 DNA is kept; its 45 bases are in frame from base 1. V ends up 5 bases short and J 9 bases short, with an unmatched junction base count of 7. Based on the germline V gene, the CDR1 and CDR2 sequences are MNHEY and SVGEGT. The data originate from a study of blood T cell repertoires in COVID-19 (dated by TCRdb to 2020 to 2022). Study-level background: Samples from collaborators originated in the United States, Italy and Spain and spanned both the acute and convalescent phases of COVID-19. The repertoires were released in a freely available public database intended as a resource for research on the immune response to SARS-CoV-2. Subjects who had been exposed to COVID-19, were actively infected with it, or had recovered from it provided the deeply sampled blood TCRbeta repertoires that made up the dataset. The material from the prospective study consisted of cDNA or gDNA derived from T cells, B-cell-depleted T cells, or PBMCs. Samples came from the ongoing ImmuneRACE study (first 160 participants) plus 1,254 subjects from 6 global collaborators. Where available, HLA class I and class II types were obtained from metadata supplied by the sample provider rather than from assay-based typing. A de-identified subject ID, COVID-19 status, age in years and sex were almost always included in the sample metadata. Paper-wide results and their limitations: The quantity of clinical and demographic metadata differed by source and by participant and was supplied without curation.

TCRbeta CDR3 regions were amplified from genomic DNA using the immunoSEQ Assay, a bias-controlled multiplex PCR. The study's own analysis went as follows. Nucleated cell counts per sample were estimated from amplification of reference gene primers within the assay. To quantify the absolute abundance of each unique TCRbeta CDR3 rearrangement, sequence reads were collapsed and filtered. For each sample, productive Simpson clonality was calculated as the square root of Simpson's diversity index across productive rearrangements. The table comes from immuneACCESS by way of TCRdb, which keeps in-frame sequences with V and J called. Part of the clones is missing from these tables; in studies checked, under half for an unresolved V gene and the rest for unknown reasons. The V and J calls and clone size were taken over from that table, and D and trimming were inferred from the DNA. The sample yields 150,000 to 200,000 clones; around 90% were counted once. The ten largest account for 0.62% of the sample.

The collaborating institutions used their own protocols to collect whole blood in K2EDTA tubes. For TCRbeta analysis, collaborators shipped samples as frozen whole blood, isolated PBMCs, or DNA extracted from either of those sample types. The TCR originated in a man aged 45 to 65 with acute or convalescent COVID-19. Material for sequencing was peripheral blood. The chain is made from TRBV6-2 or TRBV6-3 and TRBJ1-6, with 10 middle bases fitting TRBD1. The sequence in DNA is TGTGCCAGCAGTAGCGGACAGGGGGTTACTTCACCCCTCCACTTT. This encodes CASSSGQGVTSPLHF.